The following is a T cell receptor (beta chain) sequence with its context. The source of the sample is a study of T cell changes during pregnancy in multiple sclerosis. Here immunoSEQ multiplex PCR was the method, and the copy in TCRdb shows in-frame clones only, minus some. This sample has about 68,000 clones, with 90% to 95% found just once. V lost 1 base, J lost 5 bases, and 15 bases lay in between. Germline V lookup: CDR1 MNHNS, CDR2 SASEGT. The length of the CDR3 is 15 residues. The sample was peripheral blood, taken in the second trimester of pregnancy. The V gene is TRBV6-1, the J gene TRBJ2-7; perhaps TRBD1 as D (6 bases). This sequence was found in a female donor in good health, enrolled as a control in a pregnancy study. The CDR3 nucleotides are TGTGCCAGCAGTGAAGAAACAGGGTCTGGGGACGAGCAGTACTTC. Translating it yields CASSEETGSGDEQYF.